The clone carrying this T cell receptor beta chain was detected many times. What it binds is unknown. The data were obtained in a study of neurological immune-mediated disorders. On the study more broadly: Secondary progressive cases numbered 3 among the 34 multiple sclerosis patients, while the other 31 were relapsing-remitting. Regarding the study as a whole: The most TCR clonal expansion was seen in HTLV-1-associated myelopathy, and the least was seen in multiple sclerosis, which fell below healthy controls.

MiXCR, run by TCRdb on the 5' RACE reads, gives a single entry per CDR3 protein. This sample yields some 95,000 distinct CDR3 sequences, of which 3.5% are seen a single time; 6% belongs to the top ten. With 5 bases clipped from V and 2 bases from J, the junction kept 7 bases outside the gene matches. CDR3 size: 16 residues. The sequenced sample consisted of PBMCs. This TCR came from a young woman with multiple sclerosis. The chain is built from TRBV12-3 or TRBV12-4 and TRBJ2-2; 8 nucleotides agree with TRBD2. The CDR3 here is CASSRSGSINTGELFF. The CDR3, as DNA: TGTGCCAGCAGTCGGAGCGGGAGCATAAACACCGGGGAGCTGTTTTTT.